This T cell receptor (beta chain) was sequenced during a study of blood T cell repertoires in COVID-19. The CDR3 consists of 13 residues. V shed 3 bases and J shed 9 bases, with 13 bases lying between them. Germline V gene sequence: CDR1 MNHEY, CDR2 SMNVEV (reference sequence). Produced via immunoSEQ multiplex PCR; TCRdb's table is partial and in-frame only. The sample carries around 280,000 clones, just under 90% recorded once. The V and J genes are TRBV27 and TRBJ2-3; D is possibly TRBD2 (6 bases). The clonotype was recovered from a woman aged 25 to 45 with COVID-19, enrolled during active disease. The sample taken for sequencing was peripheral blood. In DNA form, the CDR3 reads TGTGCCAGCAGTTTCCAATGGGACTTGACGCAGTATTTT. This encodes CASSFQWDLTQYF.